The T cell receptor (beta chain) under discussion was sequenced for a study of OX40 agonist ivuxolimab in advanced cancers. Some clones are missing from TCRdb's copy, which holds only in-frame ones; the method was immunoSEQ multiplex PCR. The sample has approximately 87,000 clones; about nine tenths are singletons. Concerning this clone itself: Its target is unknown.

This CDR3 region has 16 residues. CDR1 MGHDK and CDR2 SYGVNS come from the germline V gene. The ends were cut back, 2 bases at V and 3 bases at J, with 15 bases in the middle. Broader study findings: Both CD4+ and CD8+ T cell populations in blood had undergone clonal expansion by week 6 at 0.1 to 3.0 mg/kg.

The clonotype was recovered from an adult with an advanced solid tumor such as melanoma, head and neck, liver or kidney cancer. The J gene is TRBJ2-3, the V gene TRBV25-1, with D uncertain. Sequencing used CD4+ or CD8+ T cells sorted from blood, obtained in a trial of the OX40 agonist ivuxolimab. This CDR3 reads CASSELPGLGTDTQYF. In nucleotides, the CDR3 is TGTGCCAGCAGTGAACTCCCGGGCCTCGGGACAGATACGCAGTATTTT.